Listed below are T cell receptor beta chains from one sample, sequenced in a study of CD8+CD57+ T cells in acquired aplastic anemia. One entry per CDR3 protein results from TCRdb running MiXCR on the reads. Of about 180,000 distinct CDR3 sequences in the sample, nearly 65% were seen once. Sequenced sample: sorted CD4+, CD8+, or CD8+CD57+ T cells (not recorded which) from PBMCs. All receptors come from a human donor with aplastic anemia. CDR3s include the opening cysteine and the closing phenylalanine or tryptophan. The order of the fields is CDR3 DNA, CDR3 protein, J gene, D gene, clone size, V gene. D genes are given only for firm matches. Clone size appears in some rows only: once, few, many, or a class for an expanded clone.

TGTGCCATCAGTGAGCCGTCCCACGGAGTTAATGAGCAGTTCTTC	CAISEPSHGVNEQFF	TRBJ2-1	NA	few	TRBV10-3
TGTGCCAGCAGCGGGGGGGCGGGAGGACTCTACGAGCAGTACTTC	CASSGGAGGLYEQYF	TRBJ2-7	TRBD2	NA	TRBV7-9
TGTGCCAGCAGCTTAGGGAGCACAGATACGCAGTATTTT	CASSLGSTDTQYF	TRBJ2-3	NA	many	TRBV7-8
TGCGCCAGCAGATTGGACAGGGGGCACGAGCAGTACTTC	CASRLDRGHEQYF	TRBJ2-7	TRBD1	few	TRBV10-2
TGTGCCAGCAGTTACACAAGCGACAATGAGCAGTTCTTC	CASSYTSDNEQFF	TRBJ2-1	NA	many	TRBV6-5
TGTGCCGGCAGCGGAACGGGAGACACCGACGGCTACACCTTC	CAGSGTGDTDGYTF	TRBJ1-2	NA	NA	TRBV7-2
TGTGCCAGCAGTTATCAGGGGGCGGGCGTTAATGAGCAGTTCTTC	CASSYQGAGVNEQFF	TRBJ2-1	TRBD1	NA	TRBV2
TGCGCCAGCAACCAGGGAAATAGCAATCAGCCCCAGCATTTT	CASNQGNSNQPQHF	TRBJ1-5	NA	NA	TRBV10-2
TGTGCCACCAGCAGAGATCGGGGGACAGCCGATACGCAGTATTTT	CATSRDRGTADTQYF	TRBJ2-3	NA	few	TRBV15
TGCGCCAGCAGCCCCCCGGGGGGTAGTAACTATGGCTACACCTTC	CASSPPGGSNYGYTF	TRBJ1-2	NA	few	TRBV4-1
TGTGCCAGCTCACCACGGGACGGCGAAGAAGGCTACACCTTC	CASSPRDGEEGYTF	TRBJ1-2	NA	few	TRBV18
TGCGCCAGCAGCCAAGATCCACAGGGGACCAACTATGGCTACACCTTC	CASSQDPQGTNYGYTF	TRBJ1-2	TRBD1	NA	TRBV4-3
TGTGCCAGCAGCTTAGCGCGGGGCAAAGAGACCCAGTACTTC	CASSLARGKETQYF	TRBJ2-5	NA	NA	TRBV7-9
TGTGCCAGCAGCCTGATGGGACAGACGTTCTTC	CASSLMGQTFF	TRBJ2-1	TRBD1	NA	TRBV5-5
TGTGCCACCAGCAGAGATATCAGGAGGGAGCAGTACTTC	CATSRDIRREQYF	TRBJ2-7	NA	NA	TRBV15
TGTGCCAGCAGCGTAGACAGCAATCAGCCCCAGCATTTT	CASSVDSNQPQHF	TRBJ1-5	NA	NA	TRBV5-6
TGTGCCAGCAGCCCCCAGACAGGGTTGGCAGATACGCAGTATTTT	CASSPQTGLADTQYF	TRBJ2-3	TRBD1	NA	TRBV2
TGTGCCAGCAGTGAAGAGGGCAGGGTAAGTCAGCCCCAGCATTTT	CASSEEGRVSQPQHF	TRBJ1-5	NA	NA	TRBV2
TGTGCCAGCAGCCTCAGGGGGGGGGGGTTTAGCACAGATACGCAGTATTTT	CASSLRGGGFSTDTQYF	TRBJ2-3	NA	few	TRBV11-3
TGTGCCAGCAGCTTAGAACCGGCGGGGGTGGGCACTGAAGCTTTCTTT	CASSLEPAGVGTEAFF	TRBJ1-1	NA	many	TRBV7-9
TGCGCCAGCGGACCCTCTAATAGGGAACTTGAGCAGTTCTTC	CASGPSNRELEQFF	TRBJ2-1	NA	NA	TRBV5-1
TGCGCCAGCGGTCTCGGGACAGGGGCCCACGAGCAGTACTTC	CASGLGTGAHEQYF	TRBJ2-7	TRBD1	NA	TRBV10-1
TGTGCCAGTAGTACTACAGGGGGGGTTTACGAGCAGTACTTC	CASSTTGGVYEQYF	TRBJ2-7	NA	NA	TRBV19
TGTGCCAGTACCCTAGGACAGGGTTACTATGGCTACACCTTC	CASTLGQGYYGYTF	TRBJ1-2	TRBD1	NA	TRBV19
TGTGCCAGCAGCTTACCTCGTCACGAGCAGTACTTC	CASSLPRHEQYF	TRBJ2-7	NA	once	TRBV7-8
TGTGCCAGCAGCCAAGGTGGCAGGGGCAATGAAGCTTTCTTT	CASSQGGRGNEAFF	TRBJ1-1	NA	NA	TRBV14
TGTGCCATCAACCCTGGGACAAGCTCCTACGAGCAGTACTTC	CAINPGTSSYEQYF	TRBJ2-7	NA	NA	TRBV10-3
TGTGCCAGTAGTCCCTTTACTAGCGGGAGCAATGAGCAGTTCTTC	CASSPFTSGSNEQFF	TRBJ2-1	TRBD2	NA	TRBV19
TGTGCCACCAGTGAAGATAACTATGGCTACACCTTC	CATSEDNYGYTF	TRBJ1-2	NA	NA	TRBV24-1
TGTGCCAGCAGCTCAGATAGCGGGGGGGCAGATACGCAGTATTTT	CASSSDSGGADTQYF	TRBJ2-3	TRBD2	once	TRBV7-9
TGTGCTAGATTCGCGCGGGGGGCTGATGAGCAGTACTTC	CARFARGADEQYF	TRBJ2-7	TRBD2	NA	TRBV7-2
TGCAGCGTTAGGGGCATGAACACTGAAGCTTTCTTT	CSVRGMNTEAFF	TRBJ1-1	NA	NA	TRBV29-1
TGTGCCAGCAGACCCCCAGGGATTAACTATGGCTACACCTTC	CASRPPGINYGYTF	TRBJ1-2	NA	many	TRBV7-9
TGCAGTGCTAGAGGACCAGGGTTCAGAGCGGGTTACGAGCAGTACTTC	CSARGPGFRAGYEQYF	TRBJ2-7	NA	NA	TRBV20-1
TGTGCCAGCAGCTTAGAATCCACCTGGGGACCGAACGACGAGCAGTACTTC	CASSLESTWGPNDEQYF	TRBJ2-7	NA	NA	TRBV6-5